This TCR beta chain is from a study of cytomegalovirus exposure and HLA in healthy donors. Study-level results: In vitro experiments confirmed that three CMV-associated chains were specific for CMV antigens. An analysis that was carried out later associated 16,951 TCR beta sequences with HLA alleles at 0.05 false discovery rate. In an earlier analysis, in some 600 donors, most V segments appeared productive either ~87% or ~30% of the time.

This clone was seen more than once but under ten times. No antigen is known for it. PCR was performed using 60 Vbeta and 13 Jbeta primers. Sequenced by immunoSEQ multiplex PCR; TCRdb stores in-frame clones only, minus some. The data show some 150,000 clones, under 80% seen once. This CDR3 is 12 amino acids long. Per the germline V gene, CDR1 is SNHLY and CDR2 is FYNNEI. V lost 2 bases and J lost 5, with 5 bases in between. The clonotype was recovered from a human donor in good health. The V gene is TRBV2, the J gene TRBJ2-3; D possibly corresponds to TRBD1 (5 bases). The sequenced sample was PBMCs. This CDR3 is CASSEQGDTQYF. The CDR3 DNA is TGTGCCAGCAGTGAACAGGGAGATACGCAGTATTTT.